Presented here are 22 T cell receptor beta chains from one specimen sequenced in a study of T cells in Graves' hyperthyroidism and ophthalmopathy. RNA transcripts gave rise to amplified TCR beta CDR3 regions. When the TCR CDR3 underwent first-round RT-PCR, the HTBI primer set was used. TCRdb reanalysed the multiplex PCR reads using MiXCR and keeps one entry per CDR3 protein. Among 500,000 to 650,000 distinct CDR3 sequences listed, approximately 15% were seen once. The specimen was blood. The receptor set was obtained from a woman between 50 and 59 years old with Graves' ophthalmopathy.

The chain carries TRBV19 and TRBJ2-3; either TRBD1 or TRBD2 may supply D (5 bases each). Germline-derived CDR1 and CDR2 are LNHDA and SQIVND (reference sequence). The CDR3 is made up of 14 amino acids. Trimming pared 5 bases from V and 2 bases from J, leaving 11 bases between. CDR3 residues: CASSWDGFTDTQYF. CDR3 in DNA: TGTGCCAGTAGTTGGGACGGCTTCACAGATACGCAGTATTTT.

Notes on this clonotype: Given a much more abundant clone one base away, this may be a read error. The rearrangement links TRBV10-3 to TRBJ2-3; TRBD1 or TRBD2 may be the D gene (5 bases each). The CDR3 sequence is 15 residues long. Germline CDR1 and CDR2: ENHRY and SYGVKD. The CDR3 here is CAISERAGSTGTQYF. The CDR3 DNA reads TGTGCCATCAGTGAGAGGGCAGGGAGCACAGGTACGCAGTATTTT.

This clonotype was recorded only once. This chain uses TRBV5-4 with TRBJ2-7; the match to TRBD2 covers 7 bases. The V segment lost 0 bases and the J segment 1 base; nucleotides outside the gene matches: 4. Germline V lookup: CDR1 SGHNT, CDR2 YYREEE (reference sequence). This CDR3 region has 15 residues. CDR3 loop: CASSLGSGISYEQYF. The CDR3 bases are TGTGCCAGCAGCTTGGGAAGCGGGATATCCTACGAGCAGTACTTC.

This sequence joins TRBV5-1 and TRBJ2-5; D is undetermined. V was clipped by 5 bases and J by 4 bases, with 12 bases between them. The germline gives CDR1 SGHRS, CDR2 YFSETQ. This CDR3 has 13 amino acids. The CDR3 region is CASRISPLETQYF. In nucleotides, the CDR3 is TGCGCCAGCAGAATCAGTCCGTTAGAGACCCAGTACTTC.

The V gene is TRBV6-1, the J gene TRBJ1-1; perhaps TRBD1 as D (5 bases). Per germline, CDR1 MNHNS and CDR2 SASEGT. The V end lost 8 bases, the J end lost 4 bases, and 20 bases lay between the germline ends. CDR3 length equals 15 residues. The CDR3 protein is CASRPPLPGATEAFF. CDR3 in DNA: TGTGCCAGCCGCCCCCCCCTCCCCGGGGCCACTGAAGCTTTCTTT.

In its sample, this clonotype was seen many times. The CDR3 DNA is TGTGCCAGCAGTGTCCAGGGTTCGGGCAATCAGCCCCAGCATTTT. This translates into CASSVQGSGNQPQHF. The chain recombines TRBV6-2 or TRBV6-3 with TRBJ1-5; a weak D match, TRBD1 (5 bases). This CDR3 has 15 amino acids. CDR1 and CDR2 (germline): MNHEY, SVGEGT. The V end was cut by 5 bases, the J end by 2 bases, with 13 bases between.

The gene calls are TRBV12-3 or TRBV12-4 and TRBJ2-2, with D unresolved. The CDR3 covers 13 residues. Trimming removed 2 bases at V and 5 bases at J, with 6 bases between. CDR3 bases: TGTGCCAGCAGTTTAAAGCGTACCGGGGAGCTGTTTTTT. It codes for CASSLKRTGELFF.

There are a few counts of this clonotype. The V call is TRBV15, the J call TRBJ2-2, with a tentative D call TRBD2 (6 bases). This CDR3 contains 15 residues. Germline CDR1 is LNHNV and CDR2 is YYDKDF (reference sequence). Between the trimmed V and J ends, which lost 1 base and 1 base, there was a span of 7 bases. This CDR3 reads CATSRGRGNTGELFF. Here the CDR3 DNA reads TGTGCCACCAGCAGAGGGCGGGGGAACACCGGGGAGCTGTTTTTT.

This clonotype was seen at least ten times. The chain links TRBV5-1 to TRBJ2-2; 7 positions agree with TRBD1. With V trimmed by 6 bases and J by 4 bases, 9 bases remained unmatched. In germline, CDR1 is SGHRS, CDR2 YFSETQ. The CDR3 runs 15 residues. DNA for the CDR3: TGCGCCAGCAAAAAACAGGGGTCTGGCACCGGGGAGCTGTTTTTT. Its protein is CASKKQGSGTGELFF. The entire variable domain, with the rest obtained from reference TRBV5-1 and TRBJ2-2, is as follows: KAGVTQTPRYLIKTRGQQVTLSCSPISGHRSVSWYQQTPGQGLQFLFEYFSETQRNKGNFPGRFSGRQFSNSRSEMNVSTLELGDSALYLCASKKQGSGTGELFFGEGSRLTVL.

This clonotype was detected many times. The chain is built from TRBV4-3 and TRBJ2-1; 12 nucleotides align to TRBD2. Trimming removed 3 bases from V and 2 bases from J; junction bases left unmatched: 2. The CDR3 loop spans 16 amino acids. Germline V lookup: CDR1 LGHNA, CDR2 YSLEER. CDR3 in DNA: TGCGCCAGCAGCCACAGGACTAGCGGGACCTACAATGAGCAGTTCTTC. Amino acid sequence: CASSHRTSGTYNEQFF.

In its sample, this clonotype was seen many times. This sequence joins TRBV6-1 and TRBJ1-4, with 10 bases that match TRBD1. The germline V gene has CDR1 MNHNS and CDR2 SASEGT. The ends lost 6 bases at V and 8 bases at J; junction bases unmatched: 6. The CDR3 runs to 14 residues. The CDR3 DNA follows: TGTGCCAGCAGGATAGACAGGGGGCGCGAAAAACTGTTTTTT. It yields the protein CASRIDRGREKLFF.

This clonotype has only a few counts. The chain couples TRBV5-1 to TRBJ2-7; 7 positions agree with TRBD2. The germline V gene encodes CDR1 SGHRS and CDR2 YFSETQ. After removal of 5 bases from V and 4 bases from J, the junction contained 9 bases not matched to a gene. The CDR3 has 14 amino acids. The chain's CDR3 is CASSREGSGYEQYF. The CDR3, as DNA: TGCGCCAGCAGTAGGGAGGGATCGGGGTACGAGCAGTACTTC.

In its sample, this clonotype was seen many times. This chain joins TRBV27 and TRBJ1-5; no clear D gene. Trimming stripped 6 bases from V and 3 bases from J, with 9 bases between. Germline V gene lookup returns CDR1 MNHEY and CDR2 SMNVEV (reference sequence). This CDR3 region has 13 residues. Here the CDR3 DNA reads TGTGCCAGCAGGACGTCCCTCAATCAGCCCCAGCATTTT. It is translated as CASRTSLNQPQHF.

This clonotype was seen at least ten times. The chain carries TRBV7-2 and TRBJ2-3; possibly TRBD1 for D (5 bases). Per germline, CDR1 SGHTA and CDR2 FQGNSA. The ends were cut back, 5 bases at V and 6 bases at J, with 18 bases in the middle. This CDR3 is built from 15 residues. Written as DNA, the CDR3 is TGTGCCAGCAGCATCCGGACGGAGCCAGGGGATACGCAGTATTTT. Encoded protein: CASSIRTEPGDTQYF.

A word on this clonotype: This likely comes from a read error, as the CDR3 has no conserved phenylalanine or tryptophan at its end. This chain links TRBV28 with TRBJ2-3; a weak D match, TRBD1 (7 bases). Looked up from germline, CDR1 is MDHEN and CDR2 is SYDVKM. This CDR3 region has 15 residues. The V end lost 4 bases, the J end lost 1 base, and 12 bases lay between the germline ends. CDR3 nucleotide sequence: TGTGCCAGCAGTTGGACAGGCGGGGGCACAGATACGCAGTATTGT. Translating gives CASSWTGGGTDTQYC.

The rearrangement joins TRBV7-6 to TRBJ1-5; D remains ambiguous. Trimming removed 1 base at V and 0 bases at J, with 10 bases between. CDR1 is SGHVS and CDR2 is FNYEAQ in the germline V gene. The CDR3 extends over 16 amino acids. The CDR3 here is CASSLVPGISNQPQHF. DNA for the CDR3: TGTGCCAGCAGCTTAGTTCCGGGAATTAGCAATCAGCCCCAGCATTTT.

This clonotype was found a few times. The genes are TRBV19 and TRBJ2-1; TRBD2 matches at 11 bases. After removal of 3 bases from V and 3 bases from J, the junction contained 13 bases not matched to a gene. The CDR3 has 19 residues. Germline values: CDR1 LNHDA, CDR2 SQIVND (reference sequence). For the CDR3, the DNA is TGTGCCAGTAGTATGGTGGGCTCGTGGACTAGCGGGCGCTACAATGAGCAGTTCTTC. Residues: CASSMVGSWTSGRYNEQFF.

This clonotype was seen many times. J is TRBJ1-2 and V is TRBV28; the match to TRBD1 covers 7 bases. Trimming took 6 bases from V and 2 from J; bases not matched to a gene: 3. Germline V CDR1 and CDR2: MDHEN, SYDVKM. The CDR3 is 13 residues long. CDR3: CASRPQGNYGYTF. For the CDR3, the DNA is TGTGCCAGCAGGCCACAGGGGAACTATGGCTACACCTTC.

The chain joins TRBV9 to TRBJ2-1; either TRBD1 or TRBD2 may fit D (5 bases each). The germline V gene has CDR1 SGDLS and CDR2 YYNGEE. Trimming left V 6 bases short and J 0 bases short, with 13 bases between. The CDR3 loop spans 15 amino acids. The CDR3 DNA is TGTGCCAGCACCGACCGGGACGGCTCCTACAATGAGCAGTTCTTC. The encoded protein is CASTDRDGSYNEQFF.

The V gene is TRBV6-2 or TRBV6-3, the J gene TRBJ1-2, with 7 positions matching TRBD1. CDR1 and CDR2 from the germline V gene are MNHEY and SVGEGT. The CDR3 totals 13 residues. The trim removed 5 bases at V and 4 bases at J, leaving 4 bases unmatched. The CDR3 bases are TGTGCCAGCAGTGACCGGACAGGCTATGGCTACACCTTC. Encoded protein: CASSDRTGYGYTF.

This clonotype was recorded a few times. V gene TRBV29-1 combines with J gene TRBJ2-7, with 8 bases aligning to TRBD2. V was pared by 2 bases and J by 0 bases, with 6 bases of the junction left unmatched. The CDR3 length is 15 residues. In germline, CDR1 is SQVTM, CDR2 ANQGSEA. In nucleotides, the CDR3 is TGCAGCGTTGAATTAGCGGGAACATACTCCTACGAGCAGTACTTC. It yields the protein CSVELAGTYSYEQYF.

This chain joins TRBV6-1 and TRBJ2-7; no clear D. The CDR3 spans 13 residues. Germline V lookup: CDR1 MNHNS, CDR2 SASEGT. V lost 2 bases to trimming and J lost 2 bases, with 7 bases between them. The CDR3 DNA sequence: TGTGCCAGCAGTGAAAGGGAACCCTACGAGCAGTACTTC. It yields the protein CASSEREPYEQYF.